This entry describes one T cell receptor (beta chain). The antigen is not known. The data originate from a study of cytomegalovirus exposure and HLA in healthy donors. 13 Jbeta primers and 60 Vbeta primers were used for the PCR. Some clones are missing from TCRdb's copy, which holds only in-frame ones; the method was immunoSEQ multiplex PCR. The profile shows 100,000 to 150,000 clones, more than 75% of them singletons. The study's findings and limits: The authors enumerated roughly 180 TCR beta chains as linked to cytomegalovirus. Reportedly, diagnosis of cytomegalovirus status by the classifier showed high specificity and sensitivity. Several of the most significant clusters were apparently associated with common viral pathogens in a later analysis. Most TCR sequences proved rare, with some public TCRs found in many donors.

This sequence was found in a female donor in good health and CMV-seronegative. Sequenced sample: PBMCs.

The CDR3 nucleotides are TGTGCCAGCAGTTACTCCCCGACAGGACCACAAGAGACCCAGTACTTC. It specifies CASSYSPTGPQETQYF. The genes are TRBV6-5 and TRBJ2-5; maybe TRBD1 (6 bases). CDR3 length: 16 amino acids. Trimming removed 0 bases from V and 2 bases from J, with 13 bases in between. Germline loops: CDR1 MNHEY, CDR2 SVGAGI.